The TCR beta chain described here comes from a study of cytomegalovirus exposure and HLA in healthy donors. Points from the study as a whole: Most CMV-associated TCR beta chains appeared HLA-restricted in a later analysis. A later analysis linked more than 15,000 TCR beta sequences to HLA alleles at 0.05 false discovery rate. In an earlier analysis, productive rearrangement rates for most beta V segments clustered near 87% or 30%. Common viral pathogens seemed, in a later analysis, to connect with several of the most significant clusters.

On this clone itself: Its antigen is undetermined.

A multiplex PCR was run with 60 Vbeta primers and 13 Jbeta primers. Profiled with immunoSEQ multiplex PCR; TCRdb holds only in-frame clones, not every one. There are approximately 150,000 clones in the sample; over 75% occur only once, and about 5.6% lies in the top ten. Trimming shortened V by 3 bases and J by 7 bases, and 13 bases separated the two germline ends. The length of the CDR3 is 13 residues. CDR1 is MDHEN, CDR2 SYDVKM, per germline. The chain has TRBV28 and TRBJ2-7; D is perhaps TRBD2 (5 bases). The sequencing input was PBMCs. This clonotype originated in a man younger than 45 in good health and CMV-seropositive. This CDR3 reads CASSLSGTGEQYF. The DNA for the CDR3 is TGTGCCAGCAGTTTGTCGGGAACGGGGGAGCAGTACTTC.